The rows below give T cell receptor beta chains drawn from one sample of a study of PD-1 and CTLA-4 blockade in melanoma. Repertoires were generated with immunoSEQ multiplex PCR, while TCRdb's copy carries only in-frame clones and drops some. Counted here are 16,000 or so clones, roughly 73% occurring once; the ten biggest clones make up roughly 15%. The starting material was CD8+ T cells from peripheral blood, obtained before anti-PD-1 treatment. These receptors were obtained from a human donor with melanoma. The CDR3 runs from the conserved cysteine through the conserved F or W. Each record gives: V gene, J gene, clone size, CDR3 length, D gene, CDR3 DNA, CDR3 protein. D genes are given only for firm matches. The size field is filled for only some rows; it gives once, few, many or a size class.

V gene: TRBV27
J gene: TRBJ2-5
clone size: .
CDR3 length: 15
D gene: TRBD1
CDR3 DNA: TGTGCCAGCAGTAGTCTCGGGACAGCCGGAGAGACCCAGTACTTC
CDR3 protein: CASSSLGTAGETQYF

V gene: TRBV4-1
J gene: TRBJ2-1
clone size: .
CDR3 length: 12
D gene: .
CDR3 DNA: TGCGCCAGCAGCCAAGTCTCGGTTGAGCAGTTCTTC
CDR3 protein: CASSQVSVEQFF

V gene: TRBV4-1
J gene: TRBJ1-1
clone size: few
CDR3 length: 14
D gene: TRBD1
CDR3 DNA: TGCGCCAGCAGCCAAAGACAGGGGGGCACTGAAGCTTTCTTT
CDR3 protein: CASSQRQGGTEAFF

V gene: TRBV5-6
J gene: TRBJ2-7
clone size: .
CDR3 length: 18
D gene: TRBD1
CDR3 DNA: TGTGCCAGCAGCTTGGTCCGGGACAGGGGTTTCAGCTCCTACGAGCAGTACTTC
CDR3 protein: CASSLVRDRGFSSYEQYF

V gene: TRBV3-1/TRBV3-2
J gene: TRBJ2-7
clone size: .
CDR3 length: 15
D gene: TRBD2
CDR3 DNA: TGTGCCAGCAGCCGGGGGACTAGCGGGACCTACGAGCAGTACTTC
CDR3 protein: CASSRGTSGTYEQYF

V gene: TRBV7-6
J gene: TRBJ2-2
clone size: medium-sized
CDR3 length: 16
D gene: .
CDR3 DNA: TGTGCCAGCAGCTTTGAGGCTAACCCGAACACCGGGGAGCTGTTTTTT
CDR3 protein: CASSFEANPNTGELFF

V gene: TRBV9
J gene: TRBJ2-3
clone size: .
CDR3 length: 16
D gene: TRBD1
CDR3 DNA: TGTGCCAGCAGCGTAGATAACAGGGGAAACCAAGATACGCAGTATTTT
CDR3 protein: CASSVDNRGNQDTQYF

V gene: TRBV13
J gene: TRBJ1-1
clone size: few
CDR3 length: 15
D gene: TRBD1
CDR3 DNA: TGTGCCAGCAGCAGGGACAGGGGGCGCGGTACTGAAGCTTTCTTT
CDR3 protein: CASSRDRGRGTEAFF

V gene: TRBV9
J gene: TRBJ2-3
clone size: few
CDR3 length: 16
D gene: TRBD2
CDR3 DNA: TGTGCCAGCAGCGTGGCTAGCGGGGCCCTCACAGATACGCAGTATTTT
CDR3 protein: CASSVASGALTDTQYF

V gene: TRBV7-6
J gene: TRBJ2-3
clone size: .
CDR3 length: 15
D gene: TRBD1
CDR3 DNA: TGTGCCAGCAGCTTAGGATACAGGGGAACAGATACGCAGTATTTT
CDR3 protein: CASSLGYRGTDTQYF

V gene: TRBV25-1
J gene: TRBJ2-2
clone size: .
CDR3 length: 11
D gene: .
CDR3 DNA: TGTGCCAGCAGTCGGACCGGGGAGCTGTTTTTT
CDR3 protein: CASSRTGELFF

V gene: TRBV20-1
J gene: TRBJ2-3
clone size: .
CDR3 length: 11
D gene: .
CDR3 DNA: TGCAGTGCTAGAGATGGAGATACGCAGTATTTT
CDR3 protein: CSARDGDTQYF

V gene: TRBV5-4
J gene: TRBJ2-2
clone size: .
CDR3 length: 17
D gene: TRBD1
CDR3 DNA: TGTGCCAGCAGCTCCAGCTCGGGACAGGGATACACCGGGGAGCTGTTTTTT
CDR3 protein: CASSSSSGQGYTGELFF

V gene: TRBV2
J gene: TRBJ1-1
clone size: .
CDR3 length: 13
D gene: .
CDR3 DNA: TGTGCCAGCAGCACCTATAAGAACACTGAAGCTTTCTTT
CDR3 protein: CASSTYKNTEAFF

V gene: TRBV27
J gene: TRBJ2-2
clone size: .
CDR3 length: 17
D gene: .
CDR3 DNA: TGTGCCAGCAGTTTATCGAAAGACAGAGATGTCACCGGGGAGCTGTTTTTT
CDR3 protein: CASSLSKDRDVTGELFF

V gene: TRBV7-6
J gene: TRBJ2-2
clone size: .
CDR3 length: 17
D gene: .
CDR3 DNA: TGTGCCAGCAGCCCCCTCTTGGGGCAGGCGAACACCGGGGAGCTGTTTTTT
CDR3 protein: CASSPLLGQANTGELFF

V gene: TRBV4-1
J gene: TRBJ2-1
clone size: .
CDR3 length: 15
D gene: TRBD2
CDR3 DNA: TGCGCCAGCAGCCAACTAGCGGGGGCAACCAGTGAGCAGTTCTTC
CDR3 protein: CASSQLAGATSEQFF

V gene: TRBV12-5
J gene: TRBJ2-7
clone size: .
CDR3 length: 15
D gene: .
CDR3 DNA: TGTGCTAGTGGTTTGGTAAATCCGTCGGGCTACGAGCAGTACTTC
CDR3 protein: CASGLVNPSGYEQYF

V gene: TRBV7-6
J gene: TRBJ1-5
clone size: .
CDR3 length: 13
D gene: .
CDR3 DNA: TGTGCCAGCAGCTTAGCGGACTATCAGCCCCAGCATTTT
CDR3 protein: CASSLADYQPQHF

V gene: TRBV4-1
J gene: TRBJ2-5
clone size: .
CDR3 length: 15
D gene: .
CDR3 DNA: TGCGCCAGCAGCCAAGGCGGTCGGCAGCAAGAGACCCAGTACTTC
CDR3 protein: CASSQGGRQQETQYF

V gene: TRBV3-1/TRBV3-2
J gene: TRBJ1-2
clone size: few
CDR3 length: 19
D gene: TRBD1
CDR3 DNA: TGTGCCAGCAGCCAAGTAATGGGAAGGCTCGGACAGGGTGGTAATGGCTACACCTTC
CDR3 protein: CASSQVMGRLGQGGNGYTF

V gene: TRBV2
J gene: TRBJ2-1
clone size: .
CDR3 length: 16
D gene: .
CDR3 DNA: TGTGCCAGCAGCGAGGGGCTCGGACGCTCCTACAATGAGCAGTTCTTC
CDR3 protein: CASSEGLGRSYNEQFF

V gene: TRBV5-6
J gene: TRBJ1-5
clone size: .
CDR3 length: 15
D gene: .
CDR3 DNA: TGTGCCAGCACCTTCGGGGGGAGTCTCAATCAGCCCCAGCATTTT
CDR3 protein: CASTFGGSLNQPQHF

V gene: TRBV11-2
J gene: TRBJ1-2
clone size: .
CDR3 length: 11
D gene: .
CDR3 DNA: TGTGCCAGCAGCTCCCCCCCCGGAATGACCTTC
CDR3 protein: CASSSPPGMTF

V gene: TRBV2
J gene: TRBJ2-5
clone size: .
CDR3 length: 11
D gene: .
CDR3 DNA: TGTGCCAGCAGTGTAATGGCAGGGGAGTACTTC
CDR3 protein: CASSVMAGEYF

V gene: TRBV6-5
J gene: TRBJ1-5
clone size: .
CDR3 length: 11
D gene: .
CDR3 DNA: TGTGCCAGCAATCAGCGCGAGCCCCAGCATTTT
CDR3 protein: CASNQREPQHF

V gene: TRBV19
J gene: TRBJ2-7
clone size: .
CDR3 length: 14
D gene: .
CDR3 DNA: TGTGCCAGTAGTATAGGGGCCGTTTCCTACGAGCAGTACTTC
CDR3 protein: CASSIGAVSYEQYF

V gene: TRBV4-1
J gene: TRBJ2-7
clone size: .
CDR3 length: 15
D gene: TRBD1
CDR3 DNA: TGCGCCAGCAGCCGGACAGGGGGTGAAACCTACGAGCAGTACTTC
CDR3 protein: CASSRTGGETYEQYF

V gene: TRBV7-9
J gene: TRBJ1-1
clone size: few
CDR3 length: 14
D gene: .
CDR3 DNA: TGTGCCAGCAGCTTAGGTGGCGGGGAACCTGAAGCTTTCTTT
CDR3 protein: CASSLGGGEPEAFF

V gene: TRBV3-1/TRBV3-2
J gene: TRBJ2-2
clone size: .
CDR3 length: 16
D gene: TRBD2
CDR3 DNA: TGTGCCAGCAGCCAAGGCAGACTAGCGGGGACCGGGGAGCTGTTTTTT
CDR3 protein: CASSQGRLAGTGELFF

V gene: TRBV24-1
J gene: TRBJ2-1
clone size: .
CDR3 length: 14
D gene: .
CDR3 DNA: TGTGCCACCAGTGACTCGCGGACAGTTAATGAGCAGTTCTTC
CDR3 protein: CATSDSRTVNEQFF

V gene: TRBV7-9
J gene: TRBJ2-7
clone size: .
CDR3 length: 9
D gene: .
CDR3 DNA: TGTGCTACGGGCTACGAGCAGTACTTC
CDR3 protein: CATGYEQYF

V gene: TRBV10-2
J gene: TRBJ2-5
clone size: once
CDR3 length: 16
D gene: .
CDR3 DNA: TGCGCCAGCACCTCTTCCGCCGGGACTCAAAAAGAGACCCAGTACTTC
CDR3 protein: CASTSSAGTQKETQYF

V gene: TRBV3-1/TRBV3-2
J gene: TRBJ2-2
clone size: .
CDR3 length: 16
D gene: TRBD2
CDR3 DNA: TGTGCCAGCAGCCAAGAAATAGCGGGAGGGTACGGGGAGCTGTTTTTT
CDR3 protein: CASSQEIAGGYGELFF

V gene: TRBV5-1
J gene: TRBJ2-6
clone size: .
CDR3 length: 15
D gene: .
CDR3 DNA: TGCGCCAGCAGCTTGCGTAACTCTGGGGCCAACGTCCTGACTTTC
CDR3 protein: CASSLRNSGANVLTF

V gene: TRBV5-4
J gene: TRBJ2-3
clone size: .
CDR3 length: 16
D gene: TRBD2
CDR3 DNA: TGTGCCAGCACCCTTAGCGGGGGGGCGCGTACAGATACGCAGTATTTT
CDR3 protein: CASTLSGGARTDTQYF

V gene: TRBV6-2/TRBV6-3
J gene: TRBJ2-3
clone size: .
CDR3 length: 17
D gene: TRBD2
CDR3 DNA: TGTGCCAGCATCCCGGGACTAGCGGGAGTTGGCACAGATACGCAGTATTTT
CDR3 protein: CASIPGLAGVGTDTQYF

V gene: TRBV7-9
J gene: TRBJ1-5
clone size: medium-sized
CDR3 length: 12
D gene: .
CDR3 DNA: TGTGCCAGCAGCTACAGCAATCAGCCCCAGCATTTT
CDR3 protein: CASSYSNQPQHF

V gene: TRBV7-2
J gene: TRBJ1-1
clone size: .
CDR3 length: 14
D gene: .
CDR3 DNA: TGTGCCAGCAGCCTCGGCGGAGGGAACACTGAAGCTTTCTTT
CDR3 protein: CASSLGGGNTEAFF

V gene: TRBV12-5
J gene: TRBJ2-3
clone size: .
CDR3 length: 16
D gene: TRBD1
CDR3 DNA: TGTGCTAGTGGTTTGGTAAGGGGACAGGGGACAGATACGCAGTATTTT
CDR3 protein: CASGLVRGQGTDTQYF

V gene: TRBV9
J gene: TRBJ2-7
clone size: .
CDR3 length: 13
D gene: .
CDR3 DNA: TGTGCCAGCAGCGCTTCACAGGGTTACGAGCAGTACTTC
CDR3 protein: CASSASQGYEQYF

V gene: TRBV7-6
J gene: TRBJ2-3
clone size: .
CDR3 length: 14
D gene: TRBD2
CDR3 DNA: TGTGCCAGCAGCCATACTAGCGAGACAGATACGCAGTATTTT
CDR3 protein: CASSHTSETDTQYF

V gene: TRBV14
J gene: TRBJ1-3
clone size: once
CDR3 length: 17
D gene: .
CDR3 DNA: TGTGCCAGCAGCCAAGAAGGCAGGGTATATTCTGGAAACACCATATATTTT
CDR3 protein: CASSQEGRVYSGNTIYF

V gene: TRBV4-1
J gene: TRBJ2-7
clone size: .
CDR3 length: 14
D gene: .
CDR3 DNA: TGCGCCAGCAGCCAAGAGAGGGATACCTACGAGCAGTACTTC
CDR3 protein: CASSQERDTYEQYF